These 26 T cell receptor beta chains came from one sample sequenced in a study of OX40 agonist ivuxolimab in advanced cancers. TCRdb's copy holds only in-frame clones and misses some; the assay was immunoSEQ multiplex PCR. The top ten hold 11% of the sample, which has roughly 70,000 clones, just under 90% seen once. The sample consisted of CD4+ or CD8+ T cells sorted from blood, taken in a trial of the OX40 agonist ivuxolimab. Source of these receptors: an adult with an advanced solid tumor such as melanoma, head and neck, liver or kidney cancer.

V and J are TRBV2 and TRBJ1-2, with D unresolved. This CDR3 contains 12 residues. V was cut by 8 bases and J by 11 bases, with 18 bases left in between. Germline loops: CDR1 SNHLY, CDR2 FYNNEI. The CDR3 reads CASPNKGRRYTF. CDR3 sequence (DNA): TGTGCCAGCCCAAATAAAGGCCGCCGGTACACCTTC. Filled out from reference TRBV2 and TRBJ1-2, the complete variable domain reads EPEVTQTPSHQVTQMGQEVILRCVPISNHLYFYWYRQILGQKVEFLVSFYNNEISEKSEIFDDQFSVERPDGSNFTLKIRSTKLEDSAMYFCASPNKGRRYTFGSGTRLTVV.

The chain couples TRBV9 to TRBJ1-1, with unresolved D. Trimming shortened V by 4 bases and J by 4 bases, and 14 bases separated the two germline ends. The CDR3 runs to 14 residues. From germline, CDR1 is SGDLS and CDR2 YYNGEE. This CDR3 is CASSPEGGSTEAFF. Written as DNA, the CDR3 is TGTGCCAGCAGCCCAGAAGGAGGGAGCACTGAAGCTTTCTTT.

The V and J genes are TRBV10-3 and TRBJ1-5; 7 positions agree with TRBD1. The CDR3 contains 16 residues. V was pared by 4 bases and J by 4 bases, with 10 bases of the junction left unmatched. Germline CDR1 is ENHRY and CDR2 is SYGVKD. This chain's CDR3 is CAISGLRGLSNQPQHF. The CDR3 DNA reads TGTGCCATCAGTGGCCTAAGGGGGCTCTCAAATCAGCCCCAGCATTTT.

As for this clone: Other DNA variants within this sample encode the same CDR3. The chain has TRBV27 and TRBJ1-1; TRBD1 is a possible D gene (5 bases). The CDR3 spans 12 residues. Deletions cut 3 bases from V and 7 bases from J, with 9 bases between. The germline V gene has CDR1 MNHEY and CDR2 SMNVEV (reference sequence). The CDR3 is CASSLGGREAFF. CDR3 in DNA: TGTGCCAGCAGTTTGGGGGGTCGTGAAGCTTTCTTT.

The chain carries TRBV30 and TRBJ2-7; D possibly corresponds to TRBD2 (5 bases). Between the trimmed V and J ends, which lost 0 bases and 7 bases, there was a span of 13 bases. The CDR3 loop spans 13 amino acids. The germline CDR1 and CDR2 sequences are GTSNPN and SVGIG (reference sequence). The CDR3 sequence is CAWSVLSTGEQYF. Here the CDR3 DNA reads TGTGCCTGGAGTGTACTATCCACGGGGGAGCAGTACTTC.

This chain uses TRBV28 with TRBJ2-1; 7 nucleotides match TRBD2. Germline CDR1 and CDR2: MDHEN and SYDVKM. J lost 3 bases, V lost 2 bases, and 7 bases had no gene match. This CDR3 has 16 residues. CDR3 bases: TGTGCCAGCAGTTTACCCAGTCCTAGCGGCTACAATGAGCAGTTCTTC. Its translation: CASSLPSPSGYNEQFF.

The chain couples TRBV5-6 to TRBJ1-2; no firm D call. Trimming cost V 0 bases and J 7 bases, with 10 bases left between them. Germline CDR1 SGHDT, CDR2 YYEEEE. This CDR3 contains 13 residues. DNA for the CDR3: TGTGCCAGCAGCTTGGCCGGAGATCGTGGCTACACCTTC. Protein sequence: CASSLAGDRGYTF.

This chain uses TRBV19 with TRBJ2-1; unclear D gene. The CDR3 consists of 14 residues. CDR1 is LNHDA, CDR2 SQIVND, per germline (reference sequence). The V gene lost 1 base and the J gene lost 7 bases, with 11 bases spanning the gap. CDR3: CASSIGAAGNEQFF. CDR3 sequence (DNA): TGTGCCAGTAGTATAGGGGCAGCCGGGAATGAGCAGTTCTTC.

This clone was counted once. The J gene is TRBJ1-1, the V gene TRBV5-8; D is undetermined. This CDR3 has 15 residues. The V end lost 5 bases, the J end lost 3 bases, and 17 bases lay between the germline ends. Germline CDR1 SGHTS, CDR2 YDEGEE. CDR3 bases: TGTGCCAGCAGGAATTCCGGGATGCTGGACACTGAAGCTTTCTTT. Its protein is CASRNSGMLDTEAFF.

The V and J genes are TRBV9 and TRBJ2-2, with TRBD2 matching over 7 bases. V shed 2 bases, J shed 2 bases, and the junction held 9 bases outside the gene matches. From germline, CDR1 is SGDLS and CDR2 YYNGEE. The CDR3 is 17 residues long. Here the CDR3 reads CASSVFGLAENTGELFF. In DNA form, the CDR3 reads TGTGCCAGCAGCGTTTTTGGCCTAGCGGAAAACACCGGGGAGCTGTTTTTT.

The chain carries TRBV5-5 and TRBJ2-7; no clear D gene. The germline V and J ends were trimmed by 1 base and 3 bases, with 17 bases remaining between them. CDR1 is SGHKS and CDR2 is YYEKEE in the germline V gene (reference sequence). There are 16 residues in the CDR3. The CDR3 reads CASSLYSLERNYEQYF. CDR3 coding DNA: TGTGCCAGCAGCTTGTATTCATTAGAAAGGAACTACGAGCAGTACTTC.

V and J are TRBV7-2 and TRBJ2-1, with D tentatively TRBD2 (6 bases). Germline V gene sequence: CDR1 SGHTA, CDR2 FQGNSA. The CDR3 consists of 14 residues. Trimming left V 4 bases short and J 7 bases short, with 14 bases between. The CDR3 DNA is TGTGCCAGCAGCTCAGAGTGGGGGGTAAATGAGCAGTTCTTC. Translated, it gives CASSSEWGVNEQFF.

The gene calls are TRBV7-9 and TRBJ2-1; D not resolved. This CDR3 region has 14 residues. Germline V lookup: CDR1 SEHNR, CDR2 FQNEAQ (reference sequence). V gave up 0 bases and J gave up 7 bases, with 10 bases separating them. The chain's CDR3 is CASSLARSRNEQFF. The CDR3 DNA follows: TGTGCCAGCAGCTTAGCGCGGAGTCGGAATGAGCAGTTCTTC.

The rearrangement joins TRBV28 to TRBJ1-5, with 10 bases fitting TRBD1. CDR1 is MDHEN, CDR2 SYDVKM, per germline. This CDR3 has 15 amino acids. V was clipped by 6 bases and J by 6 bases; unmatched bases: 8. The DNA of the CDR3 is TGTGCCAGCAGCACCAGGGACAGGGGTGGTCAGCCCCAGCATTTT. The encoded protein is CASSTRDRGGQPQHF.

The J gene is TRBJ1-5, the V gene TRBV27; D is possibly TRBD1 (5 bases). The CDR3 is made up of 13 amino acids. V was trimmed by 5 bases and J by 5 bases, leaving 10 bases between them. The germline V gene encodes CDR1 MNHEY and CDR2 SMNVEV (reference sequence). The CDR3 DNA follows: TGTGCCAGCAGTGGGACCTTGTATCAGCCCCAGCATTTT. It translates to CASSGTLYQPQHF.

This clone was picked up a small number of times. The chain joins TRBV19 to TRBJ1-1; no firm D call. Per germline, CDR1 LNHDA and CDR2 SQIVND (reference sequence). V lost 0 bases and J lost 0, with 11 bases in between. The CDR3 has 16 amino acids. CDR3 region: CASSIDSAGMNTEAFF. The CDR3 bases are TGTGCCAGTAGTATAGACTCCGCGGGGATGAACACTGAAGCTTTCTTT.

This clone was observed a few times. This sequence joins TRBV14 and TRBJ2-7, with 7 bases identical to TRBD1. Germline values: CDR1 SGHDN, CDR2 FVKESK. The CDR3 has 14 amino acids. V lost 5 bases to trimming and J lost 3 bases; unmatched junction nucleotides: 7. The CDR3 sequence: CASSFRDRFYEQYF. The CDR3 DNA is TGTGCCAGCAGCTTCCGGGACAGATTCTACGAGCAGTACTTC.

CDR3 sequence: CASCGEGWYGYTF. In DNA form, the CDR3 reads TGTGCCAGCTGTGGAGAGGGGTGGTATGGCTACACCTTC. J is TRBJ1-2 and V is TRBV27; possible D gene TRBD1, 5 bases. The CDR3 is made up of 13 amino acids. Trimming left V 8 bases short and J 5 bases short, with 15 bases between. Germline V gene sequence: CDR1 MNHEY, CDR2 SMNVEV (reference sequence).

The chain has TRBV28 and TRBJ2-7, with D possibly being TRBD1 (6 bases). The germline V gene encodes CDR1 MDHEN and CDR2 SYDVKM. This CDR3 is built from 15 residues. The V end was cut by 2 bases, the J end by 0 bases, with 11 bases between. CDR3 protein: CASSLIGGSSYEQYF. The CDR3 DNA is TGTGCCAGCAGTTTAATAGGGGGAAGCTCCTACGAGCAGTACTTC.

The chain recombines TRBV5-1 with TRBJ2-5, with D possibly being TRBD1 (6 bases). Trimming cost V 0 bases and J 0 bases, with 12 bases left between them. CDR3 length: 16 amino acids. CDR1 and CDR2 from the germline V gene are SGHRS and YFSETQ. CDR3 loop: CASSLVGARHQETQYF. The CDR3 DNA is TGCGCCAGCAGCTTGGTGGGGGCGCGCCACCAAGAGACCCAGTACTTC.

The chain employs TRBV7-9 and TRBJ2-7, with D possibly TRBD2 on 6 matching bases. The CDR3 extends over 17 amino acids. The germline CDR1 and CDR2 sequences are SEHNR and FQNEAQ (reference sequence). V lost 1 base and J lost 0, with 16 bases in between. CDR3 DNA sequence: TGTGCCAGCAGCTTAGAGGGACCGATCGGGAGCTCCTACGAGCAGTACTTC. Translated: CASSLEGPIGSSYEQYF.

Of note for this clone: Compared with germline, one end of the junction differs, possibly owing to a read error. This chain uses TRBV11-2 with TRBJ2-3; either TRBD1 or TRBD2 may fit D (5 bases each). Looked up from germline, CDR1 is SGHAT and CDR2 is FQNNGV. This CDR3 spans 16 amino acids. The CDR3 loop is CASGLGPGPSTDTQYF. In nucleotides, the CDR3 is TGTGCCAGCGGCTTAGGTCCGGGACCCAGCACAGATACGCAGTATTTT.

The rearrangement links TRBV9 to TRBJ2-2; D unclear. The CDR3 totals 14 residues. Germline V CDR1 and CDR2: SGDLS, YYNGEE. Trimming cost V 0 bases and J 3 bases, with 6 bases left between them. Here the CDR3 DNA reads TGTGCCAGCAGCGTAGCCATCTACACCGGGGAGCTGTTTTTT. It encodes CASSVAIYTGELFF.

The chain has TRBV6-6 and TRBJ2-2; D is undetermined. Germline CDR1 MNHNY, CDR2 SVGAGI (reference sequence). CDR3 size: 13 residues. V lost 0 bases to trimming and J lost 6 bases, with 5 bases between them. The CDR3 is CASSYSIAGELFF. The CDR3 coding sequence is TGTGCCAGCAGTTACTCGATCGCCGGGGAGCTGTTTTTT.

The genes are TRBV19 and TRBJ2-6; tentatively, D is TRBD2 (6 bases). V was trimmed by 3 bases and J by 2 bases, leaving 11 bases between them. The CDR3 is 16 amino acids. Germline loops: CDR1 LNHDA, CDR2 SQIVND (reference sequence). This CDR3 reads CASSISGKPGANVLTF. Written as DNA, the CDR3 is TGTGCCAGTAGTATTAGCGGTAAGCCTGGGGCCAACGTCCTGACTTTC.

The chain links TRBV30 to TRBJ2-7, with 11 positions matching TRBD2. The CDR3 extends over 17 amino acids. V lost 1 base and J lost 0; bases outside the gene matches: 8. CDR1 and CDR2 (germline): GTSNPN, SVGIG (reference sequence). The CDR3 here is CAWSGTSGPDYSYEQYF. The CDR3 coding sequence is TGTGCCTGGAGTGGGACTAGCGGGCCGGATTACTCCTACGAGCAGTACTTC.